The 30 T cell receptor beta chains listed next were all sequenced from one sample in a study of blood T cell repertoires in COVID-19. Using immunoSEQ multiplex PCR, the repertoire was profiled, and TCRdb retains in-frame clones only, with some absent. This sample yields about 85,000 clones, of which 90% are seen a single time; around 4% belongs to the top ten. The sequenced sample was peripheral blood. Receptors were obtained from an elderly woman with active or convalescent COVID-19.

DNA for the CDR3: TGTGCCAGCAGTTTAGGGCAGTACGAGCAGTACTTC. As protein: CASSLGQYEQYF. The chain combines TRBV28 with TRBJ2-7; unclear D gene. This CDR3 comprises 12 residues. The V gene lost 2 bases and the J gene lost 4 bases, with 6 bases spanning the gap. Germline CDR1 is MDHEN and CDR2 is SYDVKM.

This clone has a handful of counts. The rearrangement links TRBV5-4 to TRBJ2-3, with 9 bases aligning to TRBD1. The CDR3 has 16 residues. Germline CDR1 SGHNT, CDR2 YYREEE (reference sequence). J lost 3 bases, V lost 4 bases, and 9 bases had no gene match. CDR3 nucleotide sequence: TGTGCCAGCAGCACGAACCGACAGGGGGGAACAGATACGCAGTATTTT. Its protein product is CASSTNRQGGTDTQYF.

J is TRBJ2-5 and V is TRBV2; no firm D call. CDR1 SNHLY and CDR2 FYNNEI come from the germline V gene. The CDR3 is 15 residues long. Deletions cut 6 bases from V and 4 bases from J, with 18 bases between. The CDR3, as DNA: TGTGCCAGCAGGGCGAGCGAGAGACGTGGAGAGACCCAGTACTTC. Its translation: CASRASERRGETQYF. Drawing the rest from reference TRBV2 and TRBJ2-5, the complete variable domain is EPEVTQTPSHQVTQMGQEVILRCVPISNHLYFYWYRQILGQKVEFLVSFYNNEISEKSEIFDDQFSVERPDGSNFTLKIRSTKLEDSAMYFCASRASERRGETQYFGPGTRLLVL.

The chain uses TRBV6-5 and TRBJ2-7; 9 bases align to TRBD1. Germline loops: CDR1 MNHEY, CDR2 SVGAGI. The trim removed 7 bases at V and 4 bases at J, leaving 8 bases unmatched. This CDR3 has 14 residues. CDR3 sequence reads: CASKTGQGIYEQYF. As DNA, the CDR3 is TGTGCCAGCAAGACGGGACAGGGAATTTACGAGCAGTACTTC.

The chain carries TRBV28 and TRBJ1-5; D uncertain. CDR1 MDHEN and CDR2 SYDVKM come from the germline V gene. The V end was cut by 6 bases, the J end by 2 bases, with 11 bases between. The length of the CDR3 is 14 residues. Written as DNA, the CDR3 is TGTGCCAGCAGGCGGGAGGAGGGCAATCAGCCCCAGCATTTT. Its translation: CASRREEGNQPQHF.

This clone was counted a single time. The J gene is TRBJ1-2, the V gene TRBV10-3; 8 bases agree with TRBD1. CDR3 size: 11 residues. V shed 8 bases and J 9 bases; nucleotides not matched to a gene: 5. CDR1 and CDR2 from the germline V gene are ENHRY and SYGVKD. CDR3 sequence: CAIGTGRRYTF. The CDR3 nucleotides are TGTGCCATCGGGACAGGAAGGCGCTACACCTTC.

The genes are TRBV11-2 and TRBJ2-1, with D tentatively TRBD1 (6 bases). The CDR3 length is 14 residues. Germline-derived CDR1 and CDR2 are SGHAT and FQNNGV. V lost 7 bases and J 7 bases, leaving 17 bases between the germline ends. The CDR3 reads CASNRDKLINEQFF. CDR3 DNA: TGTGCCAGCAACCGGGACAAGTTGATAAATGAGCAGTTCTTC.

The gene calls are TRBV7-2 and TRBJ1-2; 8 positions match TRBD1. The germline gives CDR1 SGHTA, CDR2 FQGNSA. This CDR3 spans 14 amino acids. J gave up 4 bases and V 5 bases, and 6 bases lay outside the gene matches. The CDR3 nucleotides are TGTGCCAGCAGCCCCAGGGACAGGAGCTATGGCTACACCTTC. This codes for CASSPRDRSYGYTF.

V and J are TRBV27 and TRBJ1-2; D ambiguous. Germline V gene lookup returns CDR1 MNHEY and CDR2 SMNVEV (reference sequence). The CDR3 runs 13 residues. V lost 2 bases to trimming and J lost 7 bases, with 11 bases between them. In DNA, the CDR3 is TGTGCCAGCAGTTTAATGAGGGAGGGTGGCTACACCTTC. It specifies CASSLMREGGYTF.

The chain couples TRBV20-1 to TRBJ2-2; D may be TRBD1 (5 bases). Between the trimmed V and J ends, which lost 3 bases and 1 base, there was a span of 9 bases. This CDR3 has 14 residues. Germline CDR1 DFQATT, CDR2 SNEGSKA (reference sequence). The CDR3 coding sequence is TGCAGTGCTAGTTCGGACATGAACACCGGGGAGCTGTTTTTT. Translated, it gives CSASSDMNTGELFF.

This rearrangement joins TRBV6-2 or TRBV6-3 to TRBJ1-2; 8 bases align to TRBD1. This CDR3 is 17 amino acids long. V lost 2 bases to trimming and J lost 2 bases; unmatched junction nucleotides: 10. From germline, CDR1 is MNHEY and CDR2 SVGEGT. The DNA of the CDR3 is TGTGCCAGCAGTTACGACAGGGGACTTACCACCAACTATGGCTACACCTTC. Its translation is CASSYDRGLTTNYGYTF.

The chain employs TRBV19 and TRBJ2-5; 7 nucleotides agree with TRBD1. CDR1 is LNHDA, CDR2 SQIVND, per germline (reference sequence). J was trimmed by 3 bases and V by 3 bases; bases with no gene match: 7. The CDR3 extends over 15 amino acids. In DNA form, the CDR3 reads TGTGCCAGTAGTATTGCCAGGGGGAGAGAAGAGACCCAGTACTTC. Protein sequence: CASSIARGREETQYF.

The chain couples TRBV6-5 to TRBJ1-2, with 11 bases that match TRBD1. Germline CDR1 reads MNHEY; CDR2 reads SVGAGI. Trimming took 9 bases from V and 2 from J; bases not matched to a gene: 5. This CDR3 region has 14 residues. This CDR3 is CASRTGGANYGYTF. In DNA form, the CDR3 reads TGTGCCAGTCGGACAGGGGGCGCGAACTATGGCTACACCTTC.

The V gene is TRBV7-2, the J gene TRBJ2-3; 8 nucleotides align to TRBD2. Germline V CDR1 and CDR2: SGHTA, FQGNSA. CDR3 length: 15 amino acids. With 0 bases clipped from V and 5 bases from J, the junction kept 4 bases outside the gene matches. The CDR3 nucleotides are TGTGCCAGCAGCTTAGCTGCGGGAGGCCTAGATACGCAGTATTTT. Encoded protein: CASSLAAGGLDTQYF.

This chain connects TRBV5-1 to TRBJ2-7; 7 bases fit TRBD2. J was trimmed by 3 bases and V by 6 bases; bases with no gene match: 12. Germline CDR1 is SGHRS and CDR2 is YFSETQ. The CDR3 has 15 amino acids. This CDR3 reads CASTASAGRGYEQYF. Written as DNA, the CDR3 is TGCGCCAGCACCGCCTCAGCGGGACGGGGCTACGAGCAGTACTTC.

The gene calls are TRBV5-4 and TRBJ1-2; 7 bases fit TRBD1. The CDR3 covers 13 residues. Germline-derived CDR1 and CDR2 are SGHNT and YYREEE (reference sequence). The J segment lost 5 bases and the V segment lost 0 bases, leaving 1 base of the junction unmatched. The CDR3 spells CASSLAGGYGYTF. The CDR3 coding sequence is TGTGCCAGCAGCTTGGCAGGGGGGTATGGCTACACCTTC.

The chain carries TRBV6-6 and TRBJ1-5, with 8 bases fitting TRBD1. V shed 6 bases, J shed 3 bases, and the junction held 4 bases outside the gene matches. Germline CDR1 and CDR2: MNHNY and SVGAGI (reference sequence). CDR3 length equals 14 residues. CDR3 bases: TGTGCCAGCAGACAGACAGGGGACAATCAGCCCCAGCATTTT. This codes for CASRQTGDNQPQHF.

CDR3 amino acids: CASRDSGSETQYF. The CDR3 nucleotides are TGTGCCAGCAGGGATAGCGGGAGTGAGACCCAGTACTTC. This chain links TRBV28 with TRBJ2-5; 9 nucleotides line up with TRBD2. The CDR3 extends over 13 amino acids. J gave up 5 bases and V 6 bases, and 4 bases lay outside the gene matches. The germline V gene has CDR1 MDHEN and CDR2 SYDVKM.

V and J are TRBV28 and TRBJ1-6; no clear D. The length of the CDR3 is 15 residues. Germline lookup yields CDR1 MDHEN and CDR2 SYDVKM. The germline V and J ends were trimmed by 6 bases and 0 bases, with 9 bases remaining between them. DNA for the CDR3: TGTGCCAGCAGGGGCTTGAGCTCCTATAATTCACCCCTCCACTTT. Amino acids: CASRGLSSYNSPLHF.

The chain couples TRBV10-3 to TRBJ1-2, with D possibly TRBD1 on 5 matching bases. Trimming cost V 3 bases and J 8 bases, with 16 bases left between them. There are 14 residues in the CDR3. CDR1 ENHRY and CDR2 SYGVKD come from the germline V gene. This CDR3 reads CAISESRGEIGYTF. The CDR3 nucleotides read TGTGCCATCAGTGAAAGTAGGGGTGAGATAGGCTACACCTTC.

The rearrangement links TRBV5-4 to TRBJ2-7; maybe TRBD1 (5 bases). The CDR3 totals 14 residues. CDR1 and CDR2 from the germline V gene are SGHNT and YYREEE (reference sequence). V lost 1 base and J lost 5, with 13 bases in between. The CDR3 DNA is TGTGCCAGCAGCTTGAGTTCCAGGGCGAACGAGCAGTACTTC. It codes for CASSLSSRANEQYF. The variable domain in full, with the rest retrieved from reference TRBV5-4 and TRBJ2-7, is ETGVTQSPTHLIKTRGQQVTLRCSSQSGHNTVSWYQQALGQGPQFIFQYYREEENGRGNFPPRFSGLQFPNYSSELNVNALELDDSALYLCASSLSSRANEQYFGPGTRLTVT.

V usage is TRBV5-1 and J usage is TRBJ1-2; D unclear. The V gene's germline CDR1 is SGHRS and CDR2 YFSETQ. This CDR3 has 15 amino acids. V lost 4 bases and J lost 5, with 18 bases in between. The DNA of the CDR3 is TGCGCCAGCAGCCCTGAAATATTCCACGGGTATGGCTACACCTTC. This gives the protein CASSPEIFHGYGYTF.

The CDR3 loop reads CASSPWRETGNTIYF. Here the CDR3 DNA reads TGTGCCAGCTCACCTTGGAGAGAGACTGGAAACACCATATATTTT. This chain connects TRBV18 to TRBJ1-3; unclear D gene. The CDR3 totals 15 residues. Germline V gene sequence: CDR1 KGHSH, CDR2 LQKENI. Trimming pared 3 bases from V and 2 bases from J, leaving 11 bases between.

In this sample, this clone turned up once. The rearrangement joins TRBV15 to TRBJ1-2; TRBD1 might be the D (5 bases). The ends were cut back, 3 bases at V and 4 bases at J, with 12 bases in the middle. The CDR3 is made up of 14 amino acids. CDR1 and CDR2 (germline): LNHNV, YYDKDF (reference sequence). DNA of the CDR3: TGTGCCACCAGCAGCGACAGCTCCATCTATGGCTACACCTTC. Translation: CATSSDSSIYGYTF.

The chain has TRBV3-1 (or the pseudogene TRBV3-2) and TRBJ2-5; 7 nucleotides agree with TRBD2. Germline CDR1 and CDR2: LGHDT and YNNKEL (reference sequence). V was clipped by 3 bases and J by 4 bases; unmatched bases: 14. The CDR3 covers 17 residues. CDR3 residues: CASSHPRALSGPETQYF. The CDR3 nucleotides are TGTGCCAGCAGCCACCCGAGGGCTCTTAGCGGGCCAGAGACCCAGTACTTC.

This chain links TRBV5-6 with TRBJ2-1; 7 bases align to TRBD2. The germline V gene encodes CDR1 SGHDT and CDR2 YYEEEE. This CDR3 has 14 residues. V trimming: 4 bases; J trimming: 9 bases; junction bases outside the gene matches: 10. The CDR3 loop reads CASSPGGGLGEQFF. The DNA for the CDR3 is TGTGCCAGCAGCCCGGGAGGCGGTTTAGGTGAGCAGTTCTTC. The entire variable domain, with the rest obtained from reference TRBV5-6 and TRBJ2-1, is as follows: DAGVTQSPTHLIKTRGQQVTLRCSPKSGHDTVSWYQQALGQGPQFIFQYYEEEERQRGNFPDRFSGHQFPNYSSELNVNALLLGDSALYLCASSPGGGLGEQFFGPGTRLTVL.

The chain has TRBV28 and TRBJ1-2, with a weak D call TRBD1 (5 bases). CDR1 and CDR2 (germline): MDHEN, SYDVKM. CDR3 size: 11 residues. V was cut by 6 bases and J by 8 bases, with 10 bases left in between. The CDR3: CASSAGGGYTF. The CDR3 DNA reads TGTGCCAGCAGCGCTGGGGGGGGCTACACCTTC.

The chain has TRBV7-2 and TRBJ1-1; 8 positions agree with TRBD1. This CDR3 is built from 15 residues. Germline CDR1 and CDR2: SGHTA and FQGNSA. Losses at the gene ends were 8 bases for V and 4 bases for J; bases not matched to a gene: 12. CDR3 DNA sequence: TGTGCCAGCGGCCCCCGAGGACAGGGTTCCACTGAAGCTTTCTTT. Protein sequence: CASGPRGQGSTEAFF.

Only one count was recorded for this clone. CDR3 in DNA: TGTGCCAGCAGCCATACCTTCAGGCGGGAGCGGTACGAGCAGTACTTC. This translates into CASSHTFRRERYEQYF. This chain joins TRBV7-2 and TRBJ2-7, with TRBD2 matching over 7 bases. The V gene's germline CDR1 is SGHTA and CDR2 FQGNSA. V lost 5 bases, J lost 4 bases, and 14 bases stayed unmatched. CDR3 length: 16 residues.

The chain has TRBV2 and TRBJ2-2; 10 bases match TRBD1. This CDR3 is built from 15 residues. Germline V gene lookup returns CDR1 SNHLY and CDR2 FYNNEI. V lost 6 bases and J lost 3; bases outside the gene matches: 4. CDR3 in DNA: TGTGCCAGCAGCGTGGGACAGGGGCACACCGGGGAGCTGTTTTTT. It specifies CASSVGQGHTGELFF.